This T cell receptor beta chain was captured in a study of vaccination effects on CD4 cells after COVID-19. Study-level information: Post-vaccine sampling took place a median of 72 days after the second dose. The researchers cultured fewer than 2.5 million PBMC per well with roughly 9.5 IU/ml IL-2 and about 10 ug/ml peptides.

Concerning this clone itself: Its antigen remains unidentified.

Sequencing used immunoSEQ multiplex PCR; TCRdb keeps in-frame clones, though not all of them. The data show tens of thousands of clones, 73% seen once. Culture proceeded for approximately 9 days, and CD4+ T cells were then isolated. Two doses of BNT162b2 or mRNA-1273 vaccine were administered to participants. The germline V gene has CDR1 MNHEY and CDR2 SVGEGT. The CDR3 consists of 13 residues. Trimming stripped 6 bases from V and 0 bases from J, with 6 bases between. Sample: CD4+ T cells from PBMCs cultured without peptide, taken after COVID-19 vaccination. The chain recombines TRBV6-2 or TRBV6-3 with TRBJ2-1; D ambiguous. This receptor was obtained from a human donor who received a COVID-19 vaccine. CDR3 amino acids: CASSRSSYNEQFF. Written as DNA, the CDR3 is TGTGCCAGCAGCCGAAGCTCCTACAATGAGCAGTTCTTC.